The source of this T cell receptor beta chain is a study of technical replicates of blood from several donors. Using immunoSEQ multiplex PCR, the repertoire was profiled, and TCRdb retains in-frame clones only, with some absent. The sample yields over 50,000 clones, roughly 86% seen once. V lost 1 base, J lost 2 bases, and 7 bases lay in between. Germline-derived CDR1 and CDR2 are SQVTM and ANQGSEA. The CDR3 spans 13 residues. The receptor was derived from a human donor in good health. Some clones in this sample may be carry-over from other donors' samples. The rearrangement joins TRBV29-1 to TRBJ2-3; the D gene is possibly TRBD1 (5 bases). Sequenced sample: PBMCs. This chain's CDR3 is CSVEAGATDTQYF. CDR3 DNA sequence: TGCAGCGTTGAAGCTGGGGCCACAGATACGCAGTATTTT.